The clone carrying this T cell receptor beta chain is labeled large (0.1 to 1%). Antigen specificity is unknown. The sample comes from a study of liver allograft versus peripheral blood T cells. Study information: Peripheral blood of the recipients supplied T cell receptor repertoires that were compared with those in transplanted livers. The study's findings and limits: T cell receptor repertoires inside liver allografts reportedly differed from those in peripheral blood.

TCRdb reprocessed the reads with MiXCR, giving one entry per CDR3 protein. The sample comprises about 810 distinct CDR3 sequences, roughly 15% of which are singletons, and around two fifths rests with the top ten. Germline V CDR1 and CDR2: MNHEY, SVGAGI. CDR3 length: 13 amino acids. Trimming cost V 8 bases and J 6 bases; bases outside gene matches: 9. The origin of this receptor is a human patient who had a liver transplant. Part of the T cell pool may stem from the graft donor. J is TRBJ1-2 and V is TRBV6-5, with 7 bases fitting TRBD1. Here the CDR3 reads CASASPTGNGYTF. The DNA for the CDR3 is TGTGCCAGCGCTAGCCCGACAGGGAATGGCTACACCTTC.